The 32 T cell receptor beta chains below come from one sample, sequenced in a study of blood T cells in healthy people across ages. Combining a sample-barcoded 5' primer with a J-beta primer mix, a second PCR ran for about 7 to 12 cycles. A single record per CDR3 protein comes from TCRdb applying MiXCR to the 5' RACE reads. The sample holds 380,000 or so distinct CDR3 sequences, 52% seen once. Sequenced input: blood. Source of these receptors: a man aged 60 to 75 in good health.

The chain combines TRBV20-1 with TRBJ2-2; D is unresolved. CDR1 and CDR2 from the germline V gene are DFQATT and SNEGSKA (reference sequence). The CDR3 is 12 amino acids. V was cut by 2 bases and J by 1 base, with 2 bases left in between. The CDR3, as DNA: TGCAGTGCTAGACTGAACACCGGGGAGCTGTTTTTT. Translating gives CSARLNTGELFF.

This clonotype was counted between two and nine times. The V gene is TRBV7-2, the J gene TRBJ1-5; D might be TRBD1 (5 bases). In germline, CDR1 is SGHTA, CDR2 FQGNSA. V was clipped by 4 bases and J by 5 bases, with 12 bases between them. CDR3 length: 14 amino acids. The CDR3 reads CASSSDSGYQPQHF. Here the CDR3 DNA reads TGTGCCAGCAGCTCAGACTCAGGGTATCAGCCCCAGCATTTT.

The chain is built from TRBV20-1 and TRBJ2-1; D may match TRBD1 or TRBD2 (5 bases each). This CDR3 has 15 amino acids. The V gene's germline CDR1 is DFQATT and CDR2 SNEGSKA (reference sequence). The V end lost 6 bases, the J end lost 6 bases, and 21 bases lay between the germline ends. The CDR3 nucleotides read TGCAGTGCCCTGGGACGAATCCAGATCTGCAATGAGCAGTTCTTC. Translation: CSALGRIQICNEQFF.

This chain uses TRBV18 with TRBJ1-4; a possible D gene is TRBD1 (5 bases). The CDR3 is 15 amino acids. The germline gives CDR1 KGHSH, CDR2 LQKENI. Trimming stripped 3 bases from V and 8 bases from J, with 16 bases between. The CDR3 coding sequence is TGTGCCAGCTCACCTCATCAGGGATCAGGGGAAAAACTGTTTTTT. Translated: CASSPHQGSGEKLFF. The entire variable domain, with the rest obtained from reference TRBV18 and TRBJ1-4, is as follows: NAGVMQNPRHLVRRRGQEARLRCSPMKGHSHVYWYRQLPEEGLKFMVYLQKENIIDESGMPKERFSAEFPKEGPSILRIQQVVRGDSAAYFCASSPHQGSGEKLFFGSGTQLSVL.

The J gene is TRBJ1-6, the V gene TRBV30; D not resolved. The CDR3 spans 12 residues. The germline V gene has CDR1 GTSNPN and CDR2 SVGIG (reference sequence). V lost 1 base to trimming and J lost 12 bases, with 10 bases between them. CDR3 amino acids: CAWSAPVLPLHF. CDR3 coding DNA: TGTGCCTGGAGTGCCCCAGTGTTACCCCTCCACTTT.

The V call is TRBV6-1, the J call TRBJ2-1; 11 bases align to TRBD2. CDR3 length: 18 amino acids. CDR1 and CDR2 (germline): MNHNS, SASEGT. The V gene end was trimmed by 5 bases and the J gene end by 9 bases; junction bases not matched to a gene: 18. The CDR3 DNA sequence: TGTGCCAGCAGTCGGATCTCGGGGGTTAGCGGGAGGGGAACTGAGCAGTTCTTC. This sequence encodes CASSRISGVSGRGTEQFF.

In its sample, this clonotype was seen a few times. The rearrangement links TRBV6-5 to TRBJ1-2; TRBD1 aligns across 9 bases. CDR1 MNHEY and CDR2 SVGAGI come from the germline V gene. This CDR3 has 15 amino acids. Trimming cost V 0 bases and J 8 bases; bases outside gene matches: 7. The CDR3 coding sequence is TGTGCCAGCAGTTACTCGGAAACAGGGGGCAAGGGCTACACCTTC. It specifies CASSYSETGGKGYTF.

The V gene is TRBV20-1, the J gene TRBJ2-1; TRBD2 aligns across 9 bases. CDR1 is DFQATT, CDR2 SNEGSKA, per germline (reference sequence). V lost 3 bases, J lost 5 bases, and 2 bases stayed unmatched. The CDR3 covers 13 residues. In DNA, the CDR3 is TGCAGTGCTAGGGGGACTAGCCACAATGAGCAGTTCTTC. Its translation is CSARGTSHNEQFF.

The chain recombines TRBV6-2 or TRBV6-3 with TRBJ2-5; the match to TRBD1 covers 10 bases. Losses at the gene ends were 8 bases for V and 5 bases for J; bases not matched to a gene: 8. Germline CDR1 is MNHEY and CDR2 is SVGEGT. The CDR3 sequence is 14 residues long. The CDR3 DNA reads TGTGCCAGCTCGCGACAGGGGGCTAAGGAGACCCAGTACTTC. Its translation: CASSRQGAKETQYF.

The CDR3 here is CASSFQERDEQYF. As DNA, the CDR3 is TGCGCCAGCAGCTTTCAGGAACGGGACGAGCAGTACTTC. The rearrangement links TRBV5-1 to TRBJ2-7; unclear D gene. V lost 2 bases to trimming and J lost 5 bases, with 11 bases between them. This CDR3 is 13 amino acids long. Per germline, CDR1 SGHRS and CDR2 YFSETQ.

This clonotype was counted once. This chain joins TRBV6-6 and TRBJ2-3; D possibly corresponds to TRBD2 (7 bases). V was clipped by 6 bases and J by 4 bases, with 20 bases between them. CDR1 is MNHNY, CDR2 SVGAGI, per germline (reference sequence). The CDR3 totals 16 residues. The CDR3, as DNA: TGTGCCAGCAGCCCAACCCTGGGGGGGGCGGCAGATACGCAGTATTTT. This codes for CASSPTLGGAADTQYF.

The J gene is TRBJ2-5, the V gene TRBV7-9; 9 positions agree with TRBD1. TRBJ2-7 matches the DNA end more closely, so the J call is doubtful. This CDR3 has 13 amino acids. Germline values: CDR1 SEHNR, CDR2 FQNEAQ (reference sequence). CDR3 nucleotides: TGTGCCAGCAGCTACACAGGGGGCGGCGAGCAGTACTTC. It encodes CASSYTGGGEQYF.

This clonotype was detected once. The chain couples TRBV3-1 to TRBJ1-5, with D perhaps matching TRBD1 (5 bases). V dropped 0 bases and J dropped 4 bases, with 10 bases sitting between them. CDR1 is LGHDT, CDR2 YNNKEL, per germline (reference sequence). The CDR3 has 15 residues. The CDR3: CASSQDLAGNQPQHF. CDR3 DNA sequence: TGTGCCAGCAGCCAAGATCTTGCAGGGAATCAGCCCCAGCATTTT.

This chain connects TRBV7-8 to TRBJ2-3; 9 nucleotides match TRBD1. Losses at the gene ends were 1 base for V and 0 bases for J; bases not matched to a gene: 8. This CDR3 region has 18 residues. Germline V gives CDR1 SGHVS, CDR2 FQNEAQ. CDR3 sequence: CASSLGQGGWLSTDTQYF. The CDR3 coding sequence is TGTGCCAGCAGCTTAGGACAGGGGGGATGGTTAAGCACAGATACGCAGTATTTT.

The chain joins TRBV5-5 to TRBJ2-6; 11 bases fit TRBD1. CDR3 length: 18 amino acids. Germline V lookup: CDR1 SGHKS, CDR2 YYEKEE (reference sequence). V lost 3 bases, J lost 0 bases, and 5 bases stayed unmatched. CDR3 DNA: TGTGCCAGCAGCTCTCCGGGACAGGGGGGCTCTGGGGCCAACGTCCTGACTTTC. Amino acid sequence: CASSSPGQGGSGANVLTF.

This clonotype has just a few counts. CDR3 in amino acids: CAWSMDRRNIQYF. The DNA of the CDR3 is TGTGCCTGGAGTATGGACAGGAGAAACATTCAGTACTTC. The rearrangement uses TRBV30 and TRBJ2-4; 7 bases are a match to TRBD1. V trimming: 2 bases; J trimming: 6 bases; junction bases outside the gene matches: 4. The CDR3 runs 13 residues. CDR1 is GTSNPN, CDR2 SVGIG, per germline (reference sequence).

The chain joins TRBV12-3 or TRBV12-4 to TRBJ2-7; 9 nucleotides agree with TRBD1. CDR3 size: 15 residues. The V gene end was trimmed by 6 bases and the J gene end by 7 bases; junction bases not matched to a gene: 13. The CDR3 protein is CASSTGTGSKNEQYF. The CDR3 nucleotides are TGTGCCAGCAGCACCGGGACAGGGTCGAAGAATGAGCAGTACTTC.

The CDR3 spells CASSSPQGPYEQYF. The DNA of the CDR3 is TGTGCCAGCAGTTCCCCCCAGGGACCCTACGAGCAGTACTTC. The rearrangement joins TRBV6-2 or TRBV6-3 to TRBJ2-7; D may match TRBD1 or TRBD2 (5 bases each). Germline V gene lookup returns CDR1 MNHEY and CDR2 SVGEGT. The CDR3 has 14 amino acids. V dropped 4 bases and J dropped 2 bases, with 12 bases sitting between them.

The gene calls are TRBV10-3 and TRBJ1-2, with 8 bases matching TRBD1. The V segment lost 0 bases and the J segment 8 bases; nucleotides outside the gene matches: 5. Germline V lookup: CDR1 ENHRY, CDR2 SYGVKD. This CDR3 has 14 amino acids. The CDR3 nucleotides read TGTGCCATCAGTGAGTCGGACAGGGCGGGCGGCTACACCTTC. As protein: CAISESDRAGGYTF.

J is TRBJ1-2 and V is TRBV20-1; 7 bases line up with TRBD1. CDR3 length: 14 amino acids. Trimming at V came to 5 bases and at J to 4 bases, leaving 10 bases not matched to a gene. Germline loops: CDR1 DFQATT, CDR2 SNEGSKA (reference sequence). The CDR3 DNA reads as TGCAGTGCTCCACGGGGCGACAGGGCCTATGGCTACACCTTC. It is translated as CSAPRGDRAYGYTF.

In this sample, this clonotype turned up a few times. This sequence joins TRBV29-1 and TRBJ2-1, with 7 bases that match TRBD2. V lost 6 bases, J lost 0 bases, and 8 bases stayed unmatched. The CDR3 runs to 15 residues. Germline V gene data show CDR1 as SQVTM and CDR2 as ANQGSEA. CDR3 region: CSVISGQSSYNEQFF. CDR3 bases: TGCAGCGTCATTAGCGGGCAAAGCTCCTACAATGAGCAGTTCTTC.

The genes are TRBV6-2 or TRBV6-3 and TRBJ2-5, with a weak D call TRBD2 (6 bases). Germline loops: CDR1 MNHEY, CDR2 SVGEGT. CDR3 length equals 12 residues. The V end was cut by 8 bases, the J end by 1 base, with 8 bases between. CDR3 loop: CASRTTQETQYF. The CDR3 coding sequence is TGTGCCAGCCGGACTACCCAAGAGACCCAGTACTTC.

The chain carries TRBV28 and TRBJ1-2; no definite D call. Trimming took off 6 bases at V and 5 bases at J, with 7 bases between the two ends. The CDR3 runs 11 residues. From germline, CDR1 is MDHEN and CDR2 SYDVKM. The DNA of the CDR3 is TGTGCCAGCAGCCCCTCTTATGGCTACACCTTC. The encoded protein is CASSPSYGYTF.

This clonotype was seen ten or more times. Mismatch with germline at one junction end may stem from a read error. This chain links TRBV7-8 with TRBJ2-1; no firm D call. Per germline, CDR1 SGHVS and CDR2 FQNEAQ. The CDR3 extends over 15 amino acids. CDR3 residues: CASSLRRSSYNEQFF. The CDR3, as DNA: TGCGCCAGCAGCTTGCGGCGTAGCTCCTACAATGAGCAGTTCTTC.

This chain links TRBV6-6 with TRBJ2-3; 8 positions agree with TRBD2. Trimming at V came to 0 bases and at J to 3 bases, leaving 8 bases not matched to a gene. Germline CDR1 and CDR2: MNHNY and SVGAGI (reference sequence). This CDR3 has 17 residues. CDR3 in amino acids: CASSYSLAGRQTDTQYF. The CDR3 DNA reads as TGTGCCAGCAGTTACTCGTTAGCGGGGAGACAAACAGATACGCAGTATTTT.

As for this clonotype: It is unclear where the CDR3 begins or ends on the DNA, so no DNA is shown, and the CDR3 is as TCRdb lists it. V gene TRBV12-3 or TRBV12-4 combines with J gene TRBJ2-5. Including both end residues, the CDR3 is 18 amino acids long. This CDR3 reads CASSLWVYGYTFGETQYF.

The rearrangement joins TRBV20-1 to TRBJ2-3; D remains ambiguous. Per germline, CDR1 DFQATT and CDR2 SNEGSKA (reference sequence). The CDR3 runs to 15 residues. The V gene lost 3 bases and the J gene lost 2 bases, with 15 bases spanning the gap. The CDR3 is CSARKDVRTTDTQYF. CDR3 nucleotides: TGCAGTGCTAGGAAGGACGTGAGGACCACAGATACGCAGTATTTT.

The genes are TRBV7-6 and TRBJ2-3; 12 bases align to TRBD2. The junction had 7 bases not matched to a gene; V was cut back by 4 bases and J by 2 bases. Germline values: CDR1 SGHVS, CDR2 FNYEAQ. The CDR3 contains 17 residues. CDR3 sequence: CASSSLGLAGITDTQYF. CDR3 DNA: TGTGCCAGCAGCTCCCTAGGACTAGCGGGGATCACAGATACGCAGTATTTT.

CDR3 DNA sequence: TGCGCCAGCAGCCAAGGAATGGGGACAGTCCGCACAGATACGCAGTATTTT. This codes for CASSQGMGTVRTDTQYF. This chain joins TRBV4-3 and TRBJ2-3; 7 positions match TRBD1. Germline loops: CDR1 LGHNA, CDR2 YSLEER. J gave up 1 base and V 1 base, and 8 bases lay outside the gene matches. The CDR3 runs 17 residues.

This rearrangement joins TRBV7-9 to TRBJ2-3, with D unresolved. There are 12 residues in the CDR3. The V gene's germline CDR1 is SEHNR and CDR2 FQNEAQ (reference sequence). V lost 7 bases, J lost 4 bases, and 9 bases lay in between. The CDR3 DNA follows: TGTGCCAGCAAAAACCTAGCAGATACGCAGTATTTT. Translated: CASKNLADTQYF.

Points on this clonotype: With a much larger clone just one base away, this may be a read error. J is TRBJ2-1 and V is TRBV5-1; 9 bases agree with TRBD1. This CDR3 is 15 amino acids long. J gave up 8 bases and V 2 bases, and 8 bases lay outside the gene matches. The germline gives CDR1 SGHRS, CDR2 YFSETQ. The CDR3 region has the DNA TGCGCCAGCAGCTTTGAGGACAGGGGAACAGATGAGCAGTTCTTC. Its protein is CASSFEDRGTDEQFF.

This clonotype has just a few counts. The rearrangement uses TRBV12-3 or TRBV12-4 and TRBJ2-5; TRBD2 matches at 14 bases. The CDR3 contains 18 residues. J gave up 2 bases and V 2 bases, and 7 bases lay outside the gene matches. The DNA of the CDR3 is TGTGCCAGCAGTTTAATCGGGACTAGCGGGGGATTTCAAGAGACCCAGTACTTC. It codes for CASSLIGTSGGFQETQYF.